In its sample, the clone carrying this T cell receptor (beta chain) was seen many times. What it binds is unknown. These data originate in a study of metastatic and nonmetastatic thyroid tumors. Study-level background: The study looked at repertoires side by side in blood and in tumor or nodule tissue from malignant and benign thyroid patients. General observations from the study: In both blood and tumor samples, TCR beta diversity was reported significantly higher for malignant than benign nodules.

MiXCR was used by TCRdb to re-call the PCR reads. The data hold more than 70,000 clones, with 8.6% observed a single time. Per the germline V gene, CDR1 is LGHDT and CDR2 is YNNKEL (reference sequence). Trimming took 0 bases from V and 8 from J, leaving 7 bases between them. The CDR3 is made up of 12 amino acids. Nobody among the patients had been given any treatment before thyroid surgery. The chain is built from TRBV3-1 and TRBJ1-2, with unresolved D. Sequenced input: blood. This TCR was recovered from a female donor with papillary thyroid cancer or a benign thyroid nodule (not recorded which). Some clones in this sample may be carry-over from other donors' samples. The CDR3 DNA reads TGTGCCAGCAGCCAAGATTACGGGGGCTACACCTTC. This sequence encodes CASSQDYGGYTF. Together with reference TRBV3-1 and TRBJ1-2, the CDR3 gives the full variable domain: DTAVSQTPKYLVTQMGNDKSIKCEQNLGHDTMYWYKQDSKKFLKIMFSYNNKELIINETVPNRFSPKSPDKAHLNLHINSLELGDSAVYFCASSQDYGGYTFGSGTRLTVV.